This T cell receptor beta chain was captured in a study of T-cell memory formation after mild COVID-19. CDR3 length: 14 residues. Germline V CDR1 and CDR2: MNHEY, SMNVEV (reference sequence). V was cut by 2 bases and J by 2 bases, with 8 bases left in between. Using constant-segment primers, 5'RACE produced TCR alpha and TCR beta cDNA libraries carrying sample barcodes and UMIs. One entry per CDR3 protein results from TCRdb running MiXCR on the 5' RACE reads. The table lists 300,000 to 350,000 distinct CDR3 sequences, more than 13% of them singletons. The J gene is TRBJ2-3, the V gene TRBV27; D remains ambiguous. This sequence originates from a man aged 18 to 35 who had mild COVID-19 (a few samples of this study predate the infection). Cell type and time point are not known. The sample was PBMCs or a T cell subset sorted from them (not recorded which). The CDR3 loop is CASSLTRSTDTQYF. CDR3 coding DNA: TGTGCCAGCAGTTTAACGCGGTCCACAGATACGCAGTATTTT.